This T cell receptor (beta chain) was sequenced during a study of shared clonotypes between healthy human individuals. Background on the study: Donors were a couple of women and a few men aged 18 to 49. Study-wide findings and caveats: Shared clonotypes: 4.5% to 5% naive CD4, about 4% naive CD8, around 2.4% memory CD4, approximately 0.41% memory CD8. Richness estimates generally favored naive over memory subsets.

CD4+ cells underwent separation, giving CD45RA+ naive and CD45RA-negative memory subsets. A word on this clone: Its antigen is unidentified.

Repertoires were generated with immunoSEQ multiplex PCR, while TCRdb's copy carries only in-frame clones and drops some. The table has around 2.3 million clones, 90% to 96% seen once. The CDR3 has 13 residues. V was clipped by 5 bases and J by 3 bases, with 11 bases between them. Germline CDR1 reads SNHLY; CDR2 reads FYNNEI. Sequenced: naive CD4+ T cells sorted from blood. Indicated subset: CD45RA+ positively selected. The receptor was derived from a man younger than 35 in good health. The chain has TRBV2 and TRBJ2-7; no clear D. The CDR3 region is CASSFGRSYEQYF. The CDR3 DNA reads TGTGCCAGCAGTTTCGGACGGAGCTACGAGCAGTACTTC. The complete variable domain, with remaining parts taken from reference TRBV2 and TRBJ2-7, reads EPEVTQTPSHQVTQMGQEVILRCVPISNHLYFYWYRQILGQKVEFLVSFYNNEISEKSEIFDDQFSVERPDGSNFTLKIRSTKLEDSAMYFCASSFGRSYEQYFGPGTRLTVT.